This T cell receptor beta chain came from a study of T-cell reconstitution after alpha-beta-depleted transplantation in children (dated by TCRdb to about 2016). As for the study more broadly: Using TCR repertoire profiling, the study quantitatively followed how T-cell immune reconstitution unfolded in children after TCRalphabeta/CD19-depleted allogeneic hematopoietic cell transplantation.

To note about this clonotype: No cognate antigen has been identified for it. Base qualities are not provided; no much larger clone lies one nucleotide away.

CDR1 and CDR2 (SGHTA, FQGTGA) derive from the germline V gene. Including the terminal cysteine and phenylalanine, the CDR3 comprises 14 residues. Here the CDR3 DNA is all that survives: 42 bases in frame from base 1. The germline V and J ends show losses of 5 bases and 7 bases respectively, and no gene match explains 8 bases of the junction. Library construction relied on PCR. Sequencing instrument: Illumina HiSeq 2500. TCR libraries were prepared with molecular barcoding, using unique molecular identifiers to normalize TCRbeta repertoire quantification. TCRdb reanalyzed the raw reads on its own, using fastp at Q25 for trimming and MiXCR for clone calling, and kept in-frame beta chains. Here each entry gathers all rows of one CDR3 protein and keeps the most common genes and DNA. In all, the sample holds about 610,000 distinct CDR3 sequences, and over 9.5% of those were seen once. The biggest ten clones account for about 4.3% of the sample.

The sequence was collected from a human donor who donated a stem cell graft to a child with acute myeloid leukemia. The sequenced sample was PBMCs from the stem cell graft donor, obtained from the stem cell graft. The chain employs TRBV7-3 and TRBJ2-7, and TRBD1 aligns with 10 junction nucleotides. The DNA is TGTGCCAGCAGCCCCCGGGACAGGGGTCGGGAGCAGTACTTC. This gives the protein CASSPRDRGREQYF.